The 9 T cell receptor beta chains in this list originate from one sample, sequenced in a study of siplizumab effects on memory and regulatory T cells. Clones were read by immunoSEQ multiplex PCR, and TCRdb kept only the in-frame ones, dropping some. Of around 95,000 clones listed, less than 95% are singletons. The sample consisted of non-Treg CD4+ T cells sorted from blood. The receptors here all came from a human donor in good health.

The V call is TRBV9, the J call TRBJ2-3; 8 bases line up with TRBD2. Unmatched junction bases numbered 10, after V lost 0 bases and J lost 4 bases. Per the germline V gene, CDR1 is SGDLS and CDR2 is YYNGEE. The length of the CDR3 is 17 residues. The CDR3 spells CASSVDSGRASSDTQYF. In nucleotides, the CDR3 is TGTGCCAGCAGCGTAGACTCCGGGAGGGCCTCGTCAGATACGCAGTATTTT. Full variable domain (outside the CDR3, taken from reference TRBV9 and TRBJ2-3): DSGVTQTPKHLITATGQRVTLRCSPRSGDLSVYWYQQSLDQGLQFLIQYYNGEERAKGNILERFSAQQFPDLHSELNLSSLELGDSALYFCASSVDSGRASSDTQYFGPGTRLTVL.

This chain links TRBV5-1 with TRBJ2-6, with a weak D call TRBD2 (5 bases). CDR3 length: 17 residues. The V gene's germline CDR1 is SGHRS and CDR2 YFSETQ. V dropped 5 bases and J dropped 0 bases, with 15 bases sitting between them. CDR3 sequence reads: CASSLRTSVSGANVLTF. The CDR3, as DNA: TGCGCCAGCAGTCTAAGGACTTCTGTCTCTGGGGCCAACGTCCTGACTTTC.

This clone has just one count. The V and J genes are TRBV4-2 and TRBJ2-7; D might be TRBD1 or TRBD2, each matching 5 bases. Germline CDR1 reads LGHNA; CDR2 reads YNFKEQ. With 4 bases removed from V and 5 bases from J, the gap between germline ends came to 21 bases. The CDR3 has 16 residues. The CDR3 loop reads CASSRQGGMGTDEQYF. CDR3 in DNA: TGTGCCAGCAGCCGTCAAGGAGGTATGGGGACGGACGAGCAGTACTTC.

The gene calls are TRBV6-6 and TRBJ2-7; D is unresolved. This CDR3 has 14 residues. Per the germline V gene, CDR1 is MNHNY and CDR2 is SVGAGI (reference sequence). Trimming took 2 bases from V and 4 from J, leaving 12 bases between them. The CDR3 DNA follows: TGTGCCAGCAGTTACGGCCGGGCCAAATACGAGCAGTACTTC. Encoded protein: CASSYGRAKYEQYF.

The rearrangement joins TRBV6-6 to TRBJ2-1; 13 bases fit TRBD2. CDR3 length: 13 amino acids. The V segment lost 7 bases and the J segment 9 bases; nucleotides outside the gene matches: 3. The V gene's germline CDR1 is MNHNY and CDR2 SVGAGI (reference sequence). Here the CDR3 DNA reads TGTGCCAGCAACGGACTAGCGGGAGTTGAGCAGTTCTTC. It encodes CASNGLAGVEQFF.

This chain uses TRBV19 with TRBJ1-1, with D uncertain. V lost 5 bases to trimming and J lost 0 bases, with 7 bases between them. This CDR3 has 13 amino acids. The germline CDR1 and CDR2 sequences are LNHDA and SQIVND (reference sequence). In nucleotides, the CDR3 is TGTGCCAGTAGTGTGCAACTGAACACTGAAGCTTTCTTT. Its translation is CASSVQLNTEAFF.

The chain recombines TRBV29-1 with TRBJ2-1; 8 nucleotides agree with TRBD1. The V gene end was trimmed by 4 bases and the J gene end by 3 bases; junction bases not matched to a gene: 5. Germline CDR1 and CDR2: SQVTM and ANQGSEA. The CDR3 runs 14 residues. This chain's CDR3 is CSVGRTGLYNEQFF. CDR3 sequence (DNA): TGCAGCGTTGGAAGGACAGGGCTCTACAATGAGCAGTTCTTC.

The chain carries TRBV10-3 and TRBJ1-6; 10 nucleotides line up with TRBD1. This CDR3 comprises 15 residues. The V segment lost 4 bases and the J segment 7 bases; nucleotides outside the gene matches: 4. Per the germline V gene, CDR1 is ENHRY and CDR2 is SYGVKD. CDR3 in amino acids: CAISGQDRGNSPLHF. The CDR3 nucleotides read TGTGCCATCAGTGGTCAGGACAGGGGGAATTCACCCCTCCACTTT.

The V call is TRBV7-3, the J call TRBJ2-3; possibly TRBD2 for D (6 bases). CDR3 size: 16 residues. Per germline, CDR1 SGHTA and CDR2 FQGTGA. The germline V and J ends were trimmed by 3 bases and 6 bases, with 19 bases remaining between them. The CDR3 sequence: CASSLDRASVGDTQYF. The DNA of the CDR3 is TGTGCCAGCAGCTTGGATCGGGCTAGCGTAGGCGATACGCAGTATTTT.